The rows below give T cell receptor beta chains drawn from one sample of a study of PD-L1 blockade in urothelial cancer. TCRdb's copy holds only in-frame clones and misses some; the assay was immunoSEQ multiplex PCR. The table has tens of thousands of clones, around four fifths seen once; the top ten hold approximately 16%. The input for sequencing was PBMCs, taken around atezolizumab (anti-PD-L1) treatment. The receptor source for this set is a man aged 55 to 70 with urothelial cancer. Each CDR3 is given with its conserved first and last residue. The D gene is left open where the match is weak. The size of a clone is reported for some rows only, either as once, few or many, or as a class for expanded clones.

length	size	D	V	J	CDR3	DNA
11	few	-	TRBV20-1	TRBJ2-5	CSARSEETQYF	TGCAGTGCGAGGTCGGAGGAGACCCAGTACTTC
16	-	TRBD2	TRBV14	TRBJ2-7	CASSHTSGRYSYEQYF	TGTGCCAGCAGTCATACTAGCGGGAGATACTCCTACGAGCAGTACTTC
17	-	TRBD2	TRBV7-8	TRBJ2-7	CASSLGPHRTSSYEQYF	TGTGCCAGCAGCTTAGGTCCCCACAGGACTAGCTCCTACGAGCAGTACTTC
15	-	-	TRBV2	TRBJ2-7	CASSEAAVSSYEQYF	TGTGCCAGCAGTGAAGCTGCCGTTAGCTCCTACGAGCAGTACTTC
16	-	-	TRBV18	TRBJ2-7	CASSPRAPTSSYEQYF	TGTGCCAGCTCACCACGGGCGCCTACTAGCTCCTACGAGCAGTACTTC
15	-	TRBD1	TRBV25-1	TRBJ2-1	CASSGTGYPYNEQFF	TGTGCCAGCAGTGGGACAGGGTATCCCTACAATGAGCAGTTCTTC
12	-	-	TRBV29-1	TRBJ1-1	CSGGRGNTEAFF	TGCAGTGGGGGGAGGGGGAACACTGAAGCTTTCTTT
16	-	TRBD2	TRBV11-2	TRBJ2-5	CASSSLAGGFRETQYF	TGTGCCAGCAGCTCTCTAGCGGGAGGGTTCCGGGAGACCCAGTACTTC
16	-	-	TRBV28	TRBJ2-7	CASSPVSRGRSYEQYF	TGTGCCAGCAGTCCCGTGAGTAGGGGGAGATCCTACGAGCAGTACTTC
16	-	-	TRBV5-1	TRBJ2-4	CASSLSLSDSKNIQYF	TGCGCCAGCAGCTTGAGCCTCTCAGACTCCAAAAACATTCAGTACTTC
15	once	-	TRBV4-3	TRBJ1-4	CASSIQWPTNEKLFF	TGCGCCAGCAGCATTCAGTGGCCAACTAATGAAAAACTGTTTTTT
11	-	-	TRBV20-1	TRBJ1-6	CSARGGVLLHF	TGCAGTGCTAGAGGAGGAGTGCTCCTCCACTTT
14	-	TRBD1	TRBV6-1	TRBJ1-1	CASSIRDRNTEAFF	TGTGCCAGCAGTATCCGGGACAGGAACACTGAAGCTTTCTTT
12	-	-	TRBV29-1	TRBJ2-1	CSVVGTVDEQFF	TGCAGCGTAGTAGGGACTGTCGATGAGCAGTTCTTC
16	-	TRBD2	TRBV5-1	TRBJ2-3	CASSLVGLAGTDTQYF	TGCGCCAGCAGCCTTGTTGGACTAGCGGGGACAGATACGCAGTATTTT
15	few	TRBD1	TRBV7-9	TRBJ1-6	CASSLLGQLNSPLHF	TGTGCCAGCAGCTTACTGGGACAGCTTAATTCACCCCTCCACTTT
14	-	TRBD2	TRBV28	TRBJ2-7	CASSFAGRAYEQYF	TGTGCCAGCAGTTTTGCCGGGAGGGCGTACGAGCAGTACTTC
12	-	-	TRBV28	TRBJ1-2	CASSKSNYGYTF	TGTGCCAGCAGTAAGAGTAACTATGGCTACACCTTC
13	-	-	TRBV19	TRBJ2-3	CASRSQATDTQYF	TGTGCCAGTAGGTCCCAGGCAACAGATACGCAGTATTTT
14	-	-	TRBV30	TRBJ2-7	CAWSVRGGGYEQYF	TGTGCCTGGAGTGTTCGAGGGGGGGGTTACGAGCAGTACTTC
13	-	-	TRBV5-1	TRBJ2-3	CASRGDSTDTQYF	TGCGCCAGCAGGGGAGATAGCACAGATACGCAGTATTTT
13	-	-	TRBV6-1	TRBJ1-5	CASSAGGNQPQHF	TGTGCCAGCAGTGCGGGGGGGAATCAGCCCCAGCATTTT
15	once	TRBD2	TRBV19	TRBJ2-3	CASRGAGGLTDTQYF	TGTGCCAGTAGGGGAGCGGGGGGGTTAACAGATACGCAGTATTTT
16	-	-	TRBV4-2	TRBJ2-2	CASSQGLTANTGELFF	TGTGCCAGCAGCCAAGGACTTACCGCGAACACCGGGGAGCTGTTTTTT
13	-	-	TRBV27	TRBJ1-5	CASSLKLNQPQHF	TGTGCCAGCAGTTTGAAGCTTAATCAGCCCCAGCATTTT
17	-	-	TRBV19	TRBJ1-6	CASSIRGGRSYNSPLHF	TGTGCCAGTAGTATAAGGGGCGGTAGATCCTATAATTCACCCCTCCACTTT
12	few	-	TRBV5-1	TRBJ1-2	CASSLEAGGYTF	TGCGCCAGCAGCTTGGAGGCAGGAGGCTACACCTTC
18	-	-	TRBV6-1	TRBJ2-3	CASSEGVLAWLSTDTQYF	TGTGCCAGCAGTGAAGGGGTTCTAGCGTGGCTAAGCACAGATACGCAGTATTTT
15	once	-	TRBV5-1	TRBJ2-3	CASSLAAGLTDTQYF	TGCGCCAGCAGCTTGGCTGCGGGGCTCACAGATACGCAGTATTTT
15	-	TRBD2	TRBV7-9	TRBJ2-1	CASSLGLAEYNEQFF	TGTGCCAGCAGCTTAGGACTAGCGGAATACAATGAGCAGTTCTTC
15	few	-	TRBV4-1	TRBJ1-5	CASSQDPNSNQPQHF	TGCGCCAGCAGCCAAGATCCAAATAGCAATCAGCCCCAGCATTTT
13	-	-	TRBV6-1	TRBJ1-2	CASRPGGGYGYTF	TGTGCCAGCCGCCCCGGGGGGGGCTATGGCTACACCTTC
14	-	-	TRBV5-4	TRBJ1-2	CASSPGSYDYGYTF	TGTGCCAGCAGCCCTGGCAGTTACGACTATGGCTACACCTTC
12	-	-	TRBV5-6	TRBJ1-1	CASSTGSTEAFF	TGTGCCAGCAGTACAGGGAGCACTGAAGCTTTCTTT
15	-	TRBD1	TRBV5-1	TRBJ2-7	CASSSTQGAQGEQYF	TGCGCCAGCAGCTCTACTCAGGGGGCGCAGGGCGAGCAGTACTTC
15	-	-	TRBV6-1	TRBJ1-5	CASRFTGPSNQPQHF	TGTGCCAGCAGGTTCACAGGACCTAGCAATCAGCCCCAGCATTTT